This T cell receptor beta chain was captured in a study of blood T cell repertoires in COVID-19. Sequenced by immunoSEQ multiplex PCR; TCRdb stores in-frame clones only, minus some. The sample lists about 250,000 clones; approximately 85% were seen once. The receptor's source is a man aged 45-65 years with active or convalescent COVID-19. The specimen was peripheral blood.

The CDR3 protein is CASSFEPNGGSEQYF. CDR3 nucleotides: TGTGCCAGCAGCTTCGAGCCCAATGGGGGCTCCGAGCAGTACTTC. This sequence joins TRBV11-2 and TRBJ2-7; D perhaps matches TRBD1 (6 bases). The germline V and J ends were trimmed by 3 bases and 6 bases, with 18 bases remaining between them. CDR1 and CDR2 from the germline V gene are SGHAT and FQNNGV. CDR3 length: 15 residues.